Listed below are T cell receptor beta chains from one sample, sequenced in a study of blood T cell repertoires in COVID-19. Some clones are missing from TCRdb's copy, which holds only in-frame ones; the method was immunoSEQ multiplex PCR. The table shows 410,000 or so clones, with 89% occurring only once. What was sequenced was peripheral blood. The receptors stem from a middle-aged woman with COVID-19, enrolled during active disease. CDR3s include the opening cysteine and the closing phenylalanine or tryptophan. A D gene is named only where the DNA matches it firmly. Clone size, where shown, is once, few, many, or a class for clones that have expanded.

clone size: NA
D gene: NA
CDR3 length: 15
V gene: TRBV30
J gene: TRBJ2-5
CDR3 protein: CAWSVHRGRQETQYF
CDR3 DNA: TGTGCCTGGAGTGTACATAGGGGCAGGCAAGAGACCCAGTACTTC

clone size: NA
D gene: NA
CDR3 length: 14
V gene: TRBV9
J gene: TRBJ2-3
CDR3 protein: CASSVLSYADTQYF
CDR3 DNA: TGTGCCAGCAGCGTACTTAGTTACGCAGATACGCAGTATTTT

clone size: NA
D gene: NA
CDR3 length: 13
V gene: TRBV30
J gene: TRBJ1-1
CDR3 protein: CARTAWRETEAFF
CDR3 DNA: TGTGCCCGGACAGCCTGGCGGGAAACTGAAGCTTTCTTT

clone size: NA
D gene: NA
CDR3 length: 13
V gene: TRBV15
J gene: TRBJ1-2
CDR3 protein: CATSSSAGYGYTF
CDR3 DNA: TGTGCCACCAGCAGCTCGGCGGGCTATGGCTACACCTTC

clone size: NA
D gene: TRBD2
CDR3 length: 15
V gene: TRBV6-4
J gene: TRBJ2-1
CDR3 protein: CASSDLSGGPNEQFF
CDR3 DNA: TGTGCCAGCAGTGATCTGAGCGGGGGTCCCAATGAGCAGTTCTTC

clone size: NA
D gene: NA
CDR3 length: 18
V gene: TRBV3-1/TRBV3-2
J gene: TRBJ2-1
CDR3 protein: CASSQNGLGRHPYNEQFF
CDR3 DNA: TGTGCCAGCAGCCAAAACGGGTTAGGGAGGCACCCTTACAATGAGCAGTTCTTC

clone size: NA
D gene: TRBD2
CDR3 length: 14
V gene: TRBV9
J gene: TRBJ2-7
CDR3 protein: CASSLTSGSYEQYF
CDR3 DNA: TGTGCCAGCAGCCTTACTAGCGGGAGCTACGAGCAGTACTTC

clone size: NA
D gene: NA
CDR3 length: 14
V gene: TRBV4-2
J gene: TRBJ1-5
CDR3 protein: CASSRTGKEQPQHF
CDR3 DNA: TGTGCCAGCAGCAGAACAGGGAAAGAGCAGCCCCAGCATTTT

clone size: NA
D gene: TRBD1
CDR3 length: 18
V gene: TRBV15
J gene: TRBJ1-5
CDR3 protein: CATSRDVGQGGGNQPQHF
CDR3 DNA: TGTGCCACCAGCAGAGATGTAGGACAGGGCGGGGGCAATCAGCCCCAGCATTTT

clone size: few
D gene: TRBD1
CDR3 length: 15
V gene: TRBV10-3
J gene: TRBJ1-2
CDR3 protein: CAISDSGTGGGGYTF
CDR3 DNA: TGTGCCATCAGTGACTCCGGGACAGGGGGAGGAGGCTACACCTTC

clone size: NA
D gene: TRBD2
CDR3 length: 17
V gene: TRBV27
J gene: TRBJ2-1
CDR3 protein: CASSLGVGGGHRNEQFF
CDR3 DNA: TGTGCCAGCAGTTTAGGGGTCGGGGGGGGGCATCGAAATGAGCAGTTCTTC

clone size: NA
D gene: NA
CDR3 length: 15
V gene: TRBV6-5
J gene: TRBJ2-7
CDR3 protein: CASSYSGSGTYEQYF
CDR3 DNA: TGTGCCAGCAGTTATTCGGGTAGCGGCACCTACGAGCAGTACTTC

clone size: NA
D gene: NA
CDR3 length: 15
V gene: TRBV4-3
J gene: TRBJ2-3
CDR3 protein: CASSQAPTTTDTQYF
CDR3 DNA: TGCGCCAGCAGCCAAGCCCCGACAACCACAGATACGCAGTATTTT

clone size: few
D gene: NA
CDR3 length: 15
V gene: TRBV9
J gene: TRBJ1-3
CDR3 protein: CASSLEGLSGNTIYF
CDR3 DNA: TGTGCCAGCAGCCTAGAGGGGCTCTCTGGAAACACCATATATTTT

clone size: NA
D gene: NA
CDR3 length: 15
V gene: TRBV5-4
J gene: TRBJ1-4
CDR3 protein: CASTPGQGRNEKLFF
CDR3 DNA: TGTGCCAGCACTCCAGGGCAAGGGAGGAATGAAAAACTGTTTTTT

clone size: NA
D gene: NA
CDR3 length: 15
V gene: TRBV28
J gene: TRBJ2-1
CDR3 protein: CASTYGGEARPEQFF
CDR3 DNA: TGTGCCAGCACCTACGGCGGGGAGGCCCGGCCTGAGCAGTTCTTC

clone size: NA
D gene: TRBD1
CDR3 length: 12
V gene: TRBV14
J gene: TRBJ1-2
CDR3 protein: CASSLKGAYYTF
CDR3 DNA: TGTGCCAGCAGTCTTAAGGGGGCGTACTACACCTTC

clone size: NA
D gene: NA
CDR3 length: 15
V gene: TRBV28
J gene: TRBJ2-1
CDR3 protein: CASSPWGGDYNEQFF
CDR3 DNA: TGTGCCAGCAGTCCATGGGGGGGCGACTACAATGAGCAGTTCTTC

clone size: NA
D gene: NA
CDR3 length: 12
V gene: TRBV12-3/TRBV12-4
J gene: TRBJ2-1
CDR3 protein: CASSLAGQGQFF
CDR3 DNA: TGTGCCAGCAGTTTAGCGGGGCAGGGGCAGTTCTTC

clone size: NA
D gene: TRBD1
CDR3 length: 14
V gene: TRBV15
J gene: TRBJ2-7
CDR3 protein: CATSRDRGNYEQYF
CDR3 DNA: TGTGCCACCAGCAGGGACAGGGGGAACTACGAGCAGTACTTC

clone size: once
D gene: TRBD2
CDR3 length: 16
V gene: TRBV5-1
J gene: TRBJ2-2
CDR3 protein: CASSLRLAGNTGELFF
CDR3 DNA: TGCGCCAGCAGCTTGCGGCTAGCGGGGAACACCGGGGAGCTGTTTTTT

clone size: NA
D gene: NA
CDR3 length: 14
V gene: TRBV6-1
J gene: TRBJ1-5
CDR3 protein: CASSEAQGNQPQHF
CDR3 DNA: TGTGCCAGCAGTGAAGCTCAGGGCAATCAGCCCCAGCATTTT

clone size: NA
D gene: NA
CDR3 length: 13
V gene: TRBV6-2/TRBV6-3
J gene: TRBJ2-5
CDR3 protein: CASSYSPLETQYF
CDR3 DNA: TGTGCCAGCAGTTACTCCCCCCTAGAGACCCAGTACTTC

clone size: NA
D gene: NA
CDR3 length: 13
V gene: TRBV7-9
J gene: TRBJ2-7
CDR3 protein: CASSLSLRGLQYF
CDR3 DNA: TGTGCCAGCAGCTTAAGTCTCAGGGGTCTGCAGTACTTC

clone size: NA
D gene: TRBD1
CDR3 length: 14
V gene: TRBV28
J gene: TRBJ1-3
CDR3 protein: CASSPGGSGNTIYF
CDR3 DNA: TGTGCCAGCAGCCCAGGGGGCTCTGGAAACACCATATATTTT

clone size: NA
D gene: TRBD1
CDR3 length: 15
V gene: TRBV19
J gene: TRBJ1-2
CDR3 protein: CASLRTGRNNYGYTF
CDR3 DNA: TGTGCCAGTCTTAGGACAGGGAGGAACAACTATGGCTACACCTTC

clone size: NA
D gene: TRBD1
CDR3 length: 15
V gene: TRBV5-1
J gene: TRBJ2-5
CDR3 protein: CASSSTGQGGETQYF
CDR3 DNA: TGCGCCAGCAGCTCAACCGGACAGGGGGGAGAGACCCAGTACTTC

clone size: NA
D gene: NA
CDR3 length: 14
V gene: TRBV9
J gene: TRBJ1-2
CDR3 protein: CASSPGGGNYGYTF
CDR3 DNA: TGTGCCAGCAGCCCTGGGGGGGGCAACTATGGCTACACCTTC

clone size: few
D gene: TRBD2
CDR3 length: 15
V gene: TRBV5-1
J gene: TRBJ2-1
CDR3 protein: CASSLVTSFYNEQFF
CDR3 DNA: TGCGCCAGCAGCTTGGTGACTAGCTTCTACAATGAGCAGTTCTTC

clone size: few
D gene: TRBD1
CDR3 length: 13
V gene: TRBV29-1
J gene: TRBJ1-3
CDR3 protein: CSVTGQAWDTIYF
CDR3 DNA: TGCAGCGTGACGGGACAGGCTTGGGACACCATATATTTT

clone size: once
D gene: NA
CDR3 length: 12
V gene: TRBV7-9
J gene: TRBJ1-5
CDR3 protein: CASSLGDQPQHF
CDR3 DNA: TGTGCCAGCAGCTTAGGAGATCAGCCCCAGCATTTT

clone size: NA
D gene: NA
CDR3 length: 16
V gene: TRBV6-5
J gene: TRBJ1-3
CDR3 protein: CASSYSDPVSGNTIYF
CDR3 DNA: TGTGCCAGCAGTTACTCCGATCCGGTCTCTGGAAACACCATATATTTT

clone size: NA
D gene: TRBD2
CDR3 length: 17
V gene: TRBV7-2
J gene: TRBJ2-3
CDR3 protein: CASSLASSGSVTDTQYF
CDR3 DNA: TGTGCCAGCAGCTTAGCCAGCAGCGGGAGCGTCACAGATACGCAGTATTTT